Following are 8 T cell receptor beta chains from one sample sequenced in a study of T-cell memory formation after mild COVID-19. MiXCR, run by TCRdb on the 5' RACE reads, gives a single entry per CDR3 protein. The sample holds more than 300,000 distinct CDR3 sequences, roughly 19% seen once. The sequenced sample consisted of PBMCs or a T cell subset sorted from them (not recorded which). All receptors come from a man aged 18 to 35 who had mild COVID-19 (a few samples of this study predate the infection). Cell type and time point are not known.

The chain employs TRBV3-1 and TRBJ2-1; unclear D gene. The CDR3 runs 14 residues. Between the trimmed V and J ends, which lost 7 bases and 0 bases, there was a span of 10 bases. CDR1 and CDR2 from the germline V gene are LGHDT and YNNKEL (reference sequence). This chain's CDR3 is CASKARSSYNEQFF. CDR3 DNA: TGTGCCAGCAAGGCGCGGAGCTCCTACAATGAGCAGTTCTTC.

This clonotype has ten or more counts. The CDR3 DNA sequence: TGTGCCAGCAGCCCTGGACAGGGGACCGGGGAGCTGTTTTTT. It codes for CASSPGQGTGELFF. V and J are TRBV11-2 and TRBJ2-2; 9 bases agree with TRBD1. Germline assignment: CDR1 SGHAT and CDR2 FQNNGV. The CDR3 loop spans 14 amino acids. Germline trimming cut 5 bases from V and 5 bases from J; bases unmatched to any gene: 3.

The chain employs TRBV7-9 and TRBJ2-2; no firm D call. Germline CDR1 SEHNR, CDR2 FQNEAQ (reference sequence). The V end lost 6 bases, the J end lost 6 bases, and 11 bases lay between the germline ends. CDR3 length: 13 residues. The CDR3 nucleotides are TGTGCCAGCAGTTCCTACGGATCCGGGGAGCTGTTTTTT. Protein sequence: CASSSYGSGELFF.

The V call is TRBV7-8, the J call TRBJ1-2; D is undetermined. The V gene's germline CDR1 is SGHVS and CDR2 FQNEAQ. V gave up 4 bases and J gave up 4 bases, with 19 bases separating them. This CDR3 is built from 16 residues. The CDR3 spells CASSSLPKAMGYGYTF. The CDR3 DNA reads TGTGCCAGCAGCTCCCTCCCGAAGGCCATGGGCTATGGCTACACCTTC.

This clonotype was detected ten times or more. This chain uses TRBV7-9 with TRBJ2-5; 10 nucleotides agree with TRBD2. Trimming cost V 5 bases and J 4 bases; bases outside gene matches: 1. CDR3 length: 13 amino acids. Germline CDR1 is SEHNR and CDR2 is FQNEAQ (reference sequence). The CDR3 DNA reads TGTGCCAGCAGCCGGACTAGCGGAGAGACCCAGTACTTC. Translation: CASSRTSGETQYF.

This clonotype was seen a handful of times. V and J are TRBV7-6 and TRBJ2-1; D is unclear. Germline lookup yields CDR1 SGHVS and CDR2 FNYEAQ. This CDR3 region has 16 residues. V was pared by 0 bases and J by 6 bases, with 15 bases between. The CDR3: CASSLAAAETGNEQFF. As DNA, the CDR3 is TGTGCCAGCAGCTTAGCCGCGGCTGAGACGGGCAATGAGCAGTTCTTC.

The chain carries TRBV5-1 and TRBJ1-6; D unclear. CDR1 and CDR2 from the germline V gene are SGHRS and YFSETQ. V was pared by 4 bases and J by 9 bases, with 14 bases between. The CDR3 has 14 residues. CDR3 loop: CASSQSTSGSPLHF. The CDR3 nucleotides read TGCGCCAGCAGCCAGAGCACGAGCGGTTCACCCCTCCACTTT.

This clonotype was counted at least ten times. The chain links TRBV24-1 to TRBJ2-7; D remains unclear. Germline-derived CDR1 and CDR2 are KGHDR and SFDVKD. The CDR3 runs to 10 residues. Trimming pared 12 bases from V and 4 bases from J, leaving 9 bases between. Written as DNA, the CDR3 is TGTGCCTCAATGACATACGAGCAGTACGTC. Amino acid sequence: CASMTYEQYV.